The clone carrying this T cell receptor (beta chain) was recorded a few times. What it binds is unknown. The source of the sample is a study of early T cells in non-severe SARS-CoV-2 infection. Study at large: Chains were unpaired, as sequencing was done on bulk RNA from unsorted whole blood. Broader study findings: VDJdb matches were skewed toward anti-spike CD8 T cell responses.

The library protocol tagged individual cDNA molecules with unique molecular identifiers. TCRdb fed the 5' RACE reads into MiXCR, producing one record per CDR3 protein. The repertoire holds under 85,000 distinct CDR3 sequences, with about 12% as singletons. V shed 6 bases and J shed 0 bases, with 14 bases lying between them. The germline CDR1 and CDR2 sequences are MDHEN and SYDVKM. The CDR3 has 15 amino acids. The sample comprised whole blood. This rearrangement joins TRBV28 to TRBJ1-2; a weak D match, TRBD1 (5 bases). The receptor was derived from an adult who was a healthcare worker with PCR-confirmed SARS-CoV-2 infection or an uninfected control (not recorded which). CDR3 amino acids: CASSPRGRANYGYTF. The CDR3 DNA follows: TGTGCCAGCAGCCCTAGGGGCAGAGCTAACTATGGCTACACCTTC.